This entry is about one T cell receptor beta chain. What it binds is unknown. The sample belongs to a study of blood T cells in healthy people across ages. General observations from the study: Per million T cells, TCR beta diversity dropped about linearly as age rose. A conclusive naive versus antigen-experienced comparison was prevented by the unsorted PBMCs.

A second PCR, run for roughly 7 to 12 cycles, used a sample-barcoded 5' primer plus a J-beta primer mix. TCRdb passed the 5' RACE reads through MiXCR, listing each CDR3 protein once. The profile shows under 750,000 distinct CDR3 sequences, more than 45% of them singletons. It was approximately 10 milliliters of peripheral blood that were drawn from each donor. The CDR3 runs 16 residues. Germline V gives CDR1 LGHNA, CDR2 YSLEER. V was cut by 1 base and J by 0 bases, with 7 bases left in between. The source is an elderly man in good health. The specimen sequenced was blood. The chain carries TRBV4-3 and TRBJ2-6, with D unresolved. The CDR3 nucleotides are TGCGCCAGCAGCCAAGGACGACACTCTGGGGCCAACGTCCTGACTTTC. Residues: CASSQGRHSGANVLTF.